This T cell receptor (beta chain) comes out of a study of cytomegalovirus exposure and HLA in healthy donors. Looking at the study overall: Researchers previously reported finding just under 120 million unique TCR beta sequences from 170 million or so T cells.

There are 13 residues in the CDR3. V lost 0 bases and J lost 7, with 8 bases in between. CDR1 and CDR2 (germline): SGDLS, YYNGEE. Worth noting for this clone: The antigen is unknown.

Study outcomes and limitations: Reports credit the classifier with highly specific, highly sensitive diagnosis of cytomegalovirus status.

Primers for the PCR totalled 60 Vbeta and 13 Jbeta. Here immunoSEQ multiplex PCR was the method, and the copy in TCRdb shows in-frame clones only, minus some. The sample shows about 140,000 clones, about three quarters of them seen only once. The TCR comes from a man aged 35 to 55 in good health and CMV-seronegative. The rearrangement joins TRBV9 to TRBJ1-3, with D perhaps TRBD1 (6 bases). Material for sequencing was PBMCs. In DNA form, the CDR3 reads TGTGCCAGCAGCGTAGCGGACAGTAACACCATATATTTT. It specifies CASSVADSNTIYF.